One sample yielded the 6 T cell receptor beta chains listed below, sequenced in a study of T cells in Graves' hyperthyroidism and ophthalmopathy. Regions amplified from RNA transcripts were the TCR beta CDR3 regions. A first-round RT-PCR of the TCR CDR3 used the HTBI primer set. TCRdb used MiXCR to reprocess the multiplex PCR reads, holding one entry per CDR3 protein. This sample has approximately 320,000 distinct CDR3 sequences; over 15% occur once, and the top ten carry around a third. What was sequenced was blood. These receptors all come from a man under 40 with Graves' hyperthyroidism.

This clonotype was seen at least ten times. This sequence joins TRBV28 and TRBJ1-3, with TRBD1 matching over 7 bases. Germline values: CDR1 MDHEN, CDR2 SYDVKM. CDR3 length equals 16 residues. V was pared by 2 bases and J by 3 bases, with 7 bases of the junction left unmatched. The CDR3 spells CASSLVVGGIGNTIYF. The CDR3 DNA reads as TGTGCCAGCAGTTTAGTAGTAGGGGGCATTGGAAACACCATATATTTT.

The gene calls are TRBV11-2 and TRBJ2-1; 10 nucleotides align to TRBD2. The CDR3 spans 15 residues. V lost 5 bases, J lost 4 bases, and 5 bases stayed unmatched. The V gene's germline CDR1 is SGHAT and CDR2 FQNNGV. CDR3 loop: CASSVGTSAYNEQFF. Written as DNA, the CDR3 is TGTGCCAGCAGCGTTGGGACTAGCGCTTACAATGAGCAGTTCTTC.

This clonotype was seen at least ten times. This rearrangement joins TRBV5-1 to TRBJ2-1; 7 positions agree with TRBD1. The CDR3 sequence is 15 residues long. Germline V gives CDR1 SGHRS, CDR2 YFSETQ. V dropped 1 base and J dropped 6; count of bases not matched to a gene: 7. The CDR3 DNA is TGCGCCAGCAGCTTGAGACAGGGTACGGTCAATGAGCAGTTCTTC. As protein: CASSLRQGTVNEQFF.

In this sample, this clonotype turned up a few times. Here the CDR3 reads CASSWGTSNEQFF. The DNA of the CDR3 is TGTGCCAGTAGTTGGGGGACAAGCAATGAGCAGTTCTTC. This chain uses TRBV19 with TRBJ2-1; maybe TRBD1 (6 bases). The V gene lost 5 bases and the J gene lost 6 bases, with 11 bases spanning the gap. The CDR3 is 13 residues long. Germline CDR1 LNHDA, CDR2 SQIVND (reference sequence).

This clonotype was seen repeatedly, ten times or more. J is TRBJ2-7 and V is TRBV20-1; D is possibly TRBD1 or TRBD2 (5 bases each). Germline V gives CDR1 DFQATT, CDR2 SNEGSKA (reference sequence). The CDR3 has 15 amino acids. The germline V and J ends were trimmed by 0 bases and 5 bases, with 17 bases remaining between them. As DNA, the CDR3 is TGCAGTGCTAGAGATCATGCTCGGGGCTGGGACGAGCAGTACTTC. Its translation is CSARDHARGWDEQYF.

The J gene is TRBJ2-7, the V gene TRBV20-1; 10 bases align to TRBD2. Germline CDR1 is DFQATT and CDR2 is SNEGSKA (reference sequence). Trimming removed 0 bases from V and 3 bases from J; junction bases left unmatched: 2. The CDR3 extends over 14 amino acids. The CDR3 reads CSARDTSGNYEQYF. The CDR3 DNA reads TGCAGTGCTAGAGATACTAGCGGGAACTACGAGCAGTACTTC.